A single sample is the source of the 17 T cell receptor beta chains below, sequenced in a study of blood T cell repertoires in COVID-19. TCRdb's table, derived via immunoSEQ multiplex PCR, lists solely in-frame clones and lacks some. The top ten clones hold under 3.5% of a sample with about 270,000 clones, around 89% of them seen once. Source material: PBMCs or T cells enriched from blood (not recorded which). The origin of the receptors is a woman in her forties or fifties who had recovered from COVID-19.

This chain links TRBV6-5 with TRBJ1-5, with D unresolved. V shed 7 bases and J shed 6 bases, with 19 bases lying between them. There are 15 residues in the CDR3. Germline V gene sequence: CDR1 MNHEY, CDR2 SVGAGI. The DNA of the CDR3 is TGTGCCAGCACCTATGACCCCCTAGCATCTCAGCCCCAGCATTTT. This sequence encodes CASTYDPLASQPQHF.

V is TRBV7-2 and J is TRBJ1-5; possibly TRBD1 for D (5 bases). Looked up from germline, CDR1 is SGHTA and CDR2 is FQGNSA. There are 15 residues in the CDR3. Trimming took 5 bases from V and 0 from J, leaving 11 bases between them. The CDR3 DNA reads TGTGCCAGCAGCATTGACAGCCATAGCAATCAGCCCCAGCATTTT. It encodes CASSIDSHSNQPQHF.

The chain combines TRBV9 with TRBJ2-3; D call uncertain. This CDR3 comprises 11 residues. Germline V gives CDR1 SGDLS, CDR2 YYNGEE. V was clipped by 3 bases and J by 6 bases, with 5 bases between them. CDR3 sequence reads: CASSATDTQYF. CDR3 nucleotide sequence: TGTGCCAGCAGCGCTACGGATACGCAGTATTTT.

The chain links TRBV29-1 to TRBJ1-2; D possibly corresponds to TRBD1 (5 bases). Trimming cost V 8 bases and J 1 base, with 11 bases left between them. Germline V lookup: CDR1 SQVTM, CDR2 ANQGSEA. This CDR3 spans 12 amino acids. CDR3 DNA: TGCAGCACGACAGAAAATAACTATGGCTACACCTTC. It specifies CSTTENNYGYTF.

The genes are TRBV27 and TRBJ1-1, with D unclear. The germline gives CDR1 MNHEY, CDR2 SMNVEV (reference sequence). The CDR3 is 14 amino acids. V was cut by 2 bases and J by 0 bases, with 7 bases left in between. The CDR3 nucleotides read TGTGCCAGCAGTTTACACAGCTTGAACACTGAAGCTTTCTTT. Protein sequence: CASSLHSLNTEAFF.

In DNA, the CDR3 is TGTGCCAGCAGTTCCCGGACAGGGGCGAACACTGAAGCTTTCTTT. It codes for CASSSRTGANTEAFF. The V gene is TRBV6-5, the J gene TRBJ1-1; the match to TRBD1 covers 9 bases. The CDR3 spans 15 residues. Germline CDR1 MNHEY, CDR2 SVGAGI. The V segment lost 4 bases and the J segment 1 base; nucleotides outside the gene matches: 4.

The chain joins TRBV27 to TRBJ1-6; maybe TRBD1 (5 bases). Germline V gene sequence: CDR1 MNHEY, CDR2 SMNVEV (reference sequence). The CDR3 loop spans 15 amino acids. Trimming removed 4 bases from V and 8 bases from J, with 15 bases in between. CDR3 in DNA: TGTGCCAGCAGTTCGGCGGGACTAGGTCATTCACCCCTCCACTTT. It translates to CASSSAGLGHSPLHF.

The rearrangement links TRBV30 to TRBJ2-1, with D possibly matching TRBD2 (6 bases). V was cut by 3 bases and J by 10 bases, with 16 bases left in between. This CDR3 contains 13 residues. Germline values: CDR1 GTSNPN, CDR2 SVGIG (reference sequence). The CDR3 sequence: CAWSQTRVREQFF. CDR3 nucleotide sequence: TGTGCCTGGAGCCAGACTAGGGTACGGGAGCAGTTCTTC.

V is TRBV24-1 and J is TRBJ2-1; the match to TRBD1 covers 8 bases. The CDR3 consists of 16 residues. Germline V gives CDR1 KGHDR, CDR2 SFDVKD. Trimming took 3 bases from V and 0 from J; bases not matched to a gene: 3. The CDR3 spells CATSDRTGSSYNEQFF. The CDR3 DNA reads as TGTGCCACCAGTGATAGGACAGGGAGCTCCTACAATGAGCAGTTCTTC.

The chain combines TRBV5-8 with TRBJ2-2; 8 bases map to TRBD2. The V segment lost 4 bases and the J segment 9 bases; nucleotides outside the gene matches: 8. The CDR3 runs to 14 residues. The germline V gene has CDR1 SGHTS and CDR2 YDEGEE. CDR3 sequence reads: CASSGLAVTRELFF. The CDR3 nucleotides are TGTGCCAGCAGCGGACTAGCCGTAACGCGGGAGCTGTTTTTT. Based on the CDR3 plus reference TRBV5-8 and TRBJ2-2, the full variable domain is EAGVTQSPTHLIKTRGQQATLRCSPISGHTSVYWYQQALGLGLQFLLWYDEGEERNRGNFPPRFSGRQFPNYSSELNVNALELEDSALYLCASSGLAVTRELFFGEGSRLTVL.

In its sample, this clone was seen a few times. The CDR3 sequence: CASTAETGLESNQPQHF. CDR3 in DNA: TGTGCCAGCACAGCTGAAACAGGGCTCGAGAGCAATCAGCCCCAGCATTTT. The V gene is TRBV2, the J gene TRBJ1-5, with D maybe TRBD1 (6 bases). Germline V lookup: CDR1 SNHLY, CDR2 FYNNEI. Trimming stripped 7 bases from V and 1 base from J, with 20 bases between. The CDR3 consists of 17 residues.

The genes are TRBV6-1 and TRBJ2-2; 8 bases align to TRBD1. Per the germline V gene, CDR1 is MNHNS and CDR2 is SASEGT. Trimming cost V 3 bases and J 5 bases; bases outside gene matches: 5. The CDR3 is made up of 15 amino acids. CDR3 nucleotide sequence: TGTGCCAGCAGTGACCCGACAGGGGTAACCGGGGAGCTGTTTTTT. Its translation: CASSDPTGVTGELFF.

This chain joins TRBV5-1 and TRBJ2-7; a weak D match, TRBD2 (6 bases). V was clipped by 6 bases and J by 5 bases, with 12 bases between them. Germline CDR1 SGHRS, CDR2 YFSETQ. The CDR3 runs to 12 residues. As DNA, the CDR3 is TGCGCCAGCACCGGGAGCGTTAACGAGCAGTACTTC. Translating it yields CASTGSVNEQYF.

The chain has TRBV7-8 and TRBJ1-1, with D unresolved. The CDR3 spans 13 residues. Germline V lookup: CDR1 SGHVS, CDR2 FQNEAQ. Trimming left V 5 bases short and J 7 bases short, with 14 bases between. CDR3 DNA sequence: TGTGCCAGCAGCGCGAGACTAGGGTTTGAAGCTTTCTTT. Protein: CASSARLGFEAFF. The variable domain in full, with the rest retrieved from reference TRBV7-8 and TRBJ1-1, is GAGVSQSPRYKVAKRGQDVALRCDPISGHVSLFWYQQALGQGPEFLTYFQNEAQLDKSGLPSDRFFAERPEGSVSTLKIQRTQQEDSAVYLCASSARLGFEAFFGQGTRLTVV.

In DNA form, the CDR3 reads TGCGCCAGCAGCTCTGGTGAATACGGGGTCTTGGGCTACACCTTC. It encodes CASSSGEYGVLGYTF. The rearrangement links TRBV5-1 to TRBJ1-2; D gene uncertain. Trimming removed 3 bases at V and 8 bases at J, with 20 bases between. Germline V gene sequence: CDR1 SGHRS, CDR2 YFSETQ. CDR3 length: 15 amino acids.

The V gene is TRBV28, the J gene TRBJ2-5; TRBD1 is a possible D gene (5 bases). Looked up from germline, CDR1 is MDHEN and CDR2 is SYDVKM. Trimming took off 7 bases at V and 2 bases at J, with 14 bases between the two ends. The CDR3 sequence is 14 residues long. As DNA, the CDR3 is TGTGCCAGCACCATCGCAGGGCCTCAAGAGACCCAGTACTTC. Encoded protein: CASTIAGPQETQYF. Full variable domain (rest looked up from reference TRBV28 and TRBJ2-5): DVKVTQSSRYLVKRTGEKVFLECVQDMDHENMFWYRQDPGLGLRLIYFSYDVKMKEKGDIPEGYSVSREKKERFSLILESASTNQTSMYLCASTIAGPQETQYFGPGTRLLVL.

The rearrangement joins TRBV28 to TRBJ1-5; D might be TRBD1 (6 bases). The length of the CDR3 is 16 residues. Germline CDR1 is MDHEN and CDR2 is SYDVKM. V was trimmed by 4 bases and J by 10 bases, leaving 23 bases between them. In DNA, the CDR3 is TGTGCCAGCAGTTCAGCAACAGGGTTCCCCGGTATTCCCCAGCATTTT. Protein product: CASSSATGFPGIPQHF.